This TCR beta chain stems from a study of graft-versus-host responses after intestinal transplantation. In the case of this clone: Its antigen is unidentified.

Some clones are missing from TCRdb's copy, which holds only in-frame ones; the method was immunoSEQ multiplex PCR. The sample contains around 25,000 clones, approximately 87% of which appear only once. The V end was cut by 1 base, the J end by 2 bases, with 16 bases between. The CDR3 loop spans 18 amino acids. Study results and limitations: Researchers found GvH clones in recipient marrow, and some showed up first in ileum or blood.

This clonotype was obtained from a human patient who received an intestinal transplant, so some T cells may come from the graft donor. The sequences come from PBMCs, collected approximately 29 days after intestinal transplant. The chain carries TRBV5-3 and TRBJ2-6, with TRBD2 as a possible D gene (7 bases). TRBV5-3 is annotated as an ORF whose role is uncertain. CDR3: CARSLYGGLSAGANVLTF. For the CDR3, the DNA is TGTGCCAGAAGCTTGTACGGGGGGCTAAGCGCTGGGGCCAACGTCCTGACTTTC.